This TCR beta chain was recovered during a study of blood T cell repertoires in COVID-19. Study in general: The samples span acute and convalescent COVID-19 from the United States, Italy and Spain.

As handled by the study authors: Nucleated cell number was recorded as an estimate derived from reference gene primer amplification. The table came from immunoSEQ multiplex PCR; TCRdb's copy has only in-frame clones and leaves some out. That table supplies the V and J calls and clone size; D and trimming were determined from the DNA. The data show around 86,000 clones, about 90% seen once. The trim removed 5 bases at V and 5 bases at J, leaving 6 bases unmatched. In germline, CDR1 is MNHNY, CDR2 SVGAGI (reference sequence). There are 15 residues in the CDR3. Sequenced: peripheral blood. The TCR originated in a human donor with acute or convalescent COVID-19. The donor label of this sample is uncertain. J is TRBJ2-5 and V is TRBV6-6, with TRBD2 matching 12 bases. The CDR3 DNA follows: TGTGCCAGCAGTGTGACTAGCGGGGGTGGGGAGACCCAGTACTTC. Translating gives CASSVTSGGGETQYF.